The 9 T cell receptor beta chains below all came from one sample that was sequenced in a study of CD8 T cells in ankylosing spondylitis. TCRdb reprocessed the 5' RACE reads with MiXCR, giving one entry per CDR3 protein. The sample contains 250,000 to 300,000 distinct CDR3 sequences, 20% of which appear only once. The specimen was blood, either unsorted or a sorted T cell fraction (not recorded which). The source of these receptors is a male donor with ankylosing spondylitis or in good health (not recorded which).

The chain couples TRBV5-1 to TRBJ2-3, with no clear D. The germline V and J ends were trimmed by 0 bases and 2 bases, with 13 bases remaining between them. The CDR3 has 16 amino acids. Germline lookup yields CDR1 SGHRS and CDR2 YFSETQ. The chain's CDR3 is CASSLGGVSDTDTQYF. CDR3 bases: TGCGCCAGCAGCTTGGGTGGTGTAAGCGACACAGATACGCAGTATTTT.

This clonotype was seen only a few times. This sequence joins TRBV12-3 or TRBV12-4 and TRBJ2-3; 7 nucleotides line up with TRBD1. V trimming: 6 bases; J trimming: 0 bases; junction bases outside the gene matches: 6. The CDR3 consists of 15 residues. The CDR3 nucleotides are TGTGCCAGCAGCCAACAGGGGCTAAGCACAGATACGCAGTATTTT. It codes for CASSQQGLSTDTQYF.

This clonotype was seen repeatedly, ten times or more. The V call is TRBV29-1, the J call TRBJ1-1; 7 bases are a match to TRBD1. V dropped 6 bases and J dropped 4; count of bases not matched to a gene: 5. The CDR3 covers 12 residues. In germline, CDR1 is SQVTM, CDR2 ANQGSEA. The CDR3 sequence: CSVRQGFTEAFF. Written as DNA, the CDR3 is TGCAGCGTGAGACAGGGATTCACTGAAGCTTTCTTT.

The chain carries TRBV3-1 and TRBJ1-6, with TRBD1 matching 9 bases. J gave up 10 bases and V 0 bases, and 4 bases lay outside the gene matches. Per germline, CDR1 LGHDT and CDR2 YNNKEL (reference sequence). CDR3 length: 15 amino acids. The CDR3 coding sequence is TGTGCCAGCAGCCAAGATGGGGACAGGGCCTCACCCCTCCACTTT. Its protein is CASSQDGDRASPLHF. Full variable domain (remainder filled in from reference TRBV3-1 and TRBJ1-6): DTAVSQTPKYLVTQMGNDKSIKCEQNLGHDTMYWYKQDSKKFLKIMFSYNNKELIINETVPNRFSPKSPDKAHLNLHINSLELGDSAVYFCASSQDGDRASPLHFGNGTRLTVT.

This clonotype was observed at least ten times. The chain combines TRBV29-1 with TRBJ1-2; perhaps TRBD1 as D (6 bases). Germline lookup yields CDR1 SQVTM and CDR2 ANQGSEA. V lost 1 base to trimming and J lost 7 bases, with 10 bases between them. The length of the CDR3 is 12 residues. CDR3 region: CSVEGNRAGYTF. The CDR3 coding sequence is TGCAGCGTTGAAGGAAACAGGGCTGGCTACACCTTC. The full variable domain, its missing parts supplied by reference TRBV29-1 and TRBJ1-2, is SAVISQKPSRDICQRGTSLTIQCQVDSQVTMMFWYRQQPGQSLTLIATANQGSEATYESGFVIDKFPISRPNLTFSTLTVSNMSPEDSSIYLCSVEGNRAGYTFGSGTRLTVV.

The rearrangement links TRBV18 to TRBJ2-7; perhaps TRBD1 as D (5 bases). CDR1 and CDR2 from the germline V gene are KGHSH and LQKENI. Trimming removed 2 bases from V and 10 bases from J, with 15 bases in between. CDR3 length: 13 amino acids. In DNA form, the CDR3 reads TGTGCCAGCTCACCAGGTTTCGCGACAGCTCAGTACGTC. This gives the protein CASSPGFATAQYV.

V usage is TRBV28 and J usage is TRBJ2-7, with 8 positions matching TRBD1. Germline CDR1 and CDR2: MDHEN and SYDVKM. This CDR3 has 15 amino acids. After removal of 4 bases from V and 2 bases from J, the junction contained 7 bases not matched to a gene. CDR3 DNA sequence: TGTGCCAGCAGTTCATCCGGACAGGGCACCTACGAGCAGTACGTC. Its translation: CASSSSGQGTYEQYV.

This clonotype was found many times. The chain couples TRBV12-3 or TRBV12-4 to TRBJ2-2; 8 nucleotides agree with TRBD1. Trimming at V came to 7 bases and at J to 6 bases, leaving 4 bases not matched to a gene. This CDR3 contains 13 residues. The CDR3 loop reads CASTLQGAGELFF. The CDR3 DNA reads as TGTGCCAGCACCCTACAGGGGGCCGGGGAGCTGTTTTTT.

This clonotype was picked up a small number of times. One junction end does not reproduce the germline sequence, and a read error may be involved. The chain joins TRBV25-1 to TRBJ1-1; D not certain. CDR3 length equals 13 residues. CDR1 and CDR2 (germline): MGHDK, SYGVNS. The CDR3 sequence is CATSELGNTEAFF. Here the CDR3 DNA reads TGTGCCACCAGTGAGCTGGGGAACACTGAAGCTTTCTTT.